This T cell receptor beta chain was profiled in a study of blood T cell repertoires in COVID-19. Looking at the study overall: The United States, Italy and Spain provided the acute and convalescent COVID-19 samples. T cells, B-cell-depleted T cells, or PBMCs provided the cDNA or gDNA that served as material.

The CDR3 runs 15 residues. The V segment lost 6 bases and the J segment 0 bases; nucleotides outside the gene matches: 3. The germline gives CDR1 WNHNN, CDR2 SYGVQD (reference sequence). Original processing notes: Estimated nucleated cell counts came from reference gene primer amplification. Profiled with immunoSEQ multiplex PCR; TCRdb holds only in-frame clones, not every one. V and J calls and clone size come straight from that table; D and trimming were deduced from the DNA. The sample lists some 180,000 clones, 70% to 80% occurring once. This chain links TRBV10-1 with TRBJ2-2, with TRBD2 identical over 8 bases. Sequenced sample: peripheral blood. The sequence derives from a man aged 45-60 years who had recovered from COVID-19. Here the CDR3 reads CASSLAGTNTGELFF. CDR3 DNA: TGCGCCAGCAGCTTAGCGGGAACGAACACCGGGGAGCTGTTTTTT.